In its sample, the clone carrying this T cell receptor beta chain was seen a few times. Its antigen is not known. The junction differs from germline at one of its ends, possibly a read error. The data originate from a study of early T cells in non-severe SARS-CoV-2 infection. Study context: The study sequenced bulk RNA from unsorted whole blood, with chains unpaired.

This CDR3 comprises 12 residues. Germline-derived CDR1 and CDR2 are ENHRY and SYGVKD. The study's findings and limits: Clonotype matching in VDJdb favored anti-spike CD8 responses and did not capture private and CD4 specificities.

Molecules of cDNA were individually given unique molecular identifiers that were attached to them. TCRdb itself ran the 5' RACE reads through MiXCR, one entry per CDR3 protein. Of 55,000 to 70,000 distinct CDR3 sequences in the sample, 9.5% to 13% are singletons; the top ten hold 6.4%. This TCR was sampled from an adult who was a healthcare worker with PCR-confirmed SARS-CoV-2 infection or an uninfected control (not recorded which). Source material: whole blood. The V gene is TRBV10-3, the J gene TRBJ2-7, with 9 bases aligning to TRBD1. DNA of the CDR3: TGTGCCATCAGTGGGGACAGGGCAGCTCTGAACTTC. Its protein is CAISGDRAALNF.